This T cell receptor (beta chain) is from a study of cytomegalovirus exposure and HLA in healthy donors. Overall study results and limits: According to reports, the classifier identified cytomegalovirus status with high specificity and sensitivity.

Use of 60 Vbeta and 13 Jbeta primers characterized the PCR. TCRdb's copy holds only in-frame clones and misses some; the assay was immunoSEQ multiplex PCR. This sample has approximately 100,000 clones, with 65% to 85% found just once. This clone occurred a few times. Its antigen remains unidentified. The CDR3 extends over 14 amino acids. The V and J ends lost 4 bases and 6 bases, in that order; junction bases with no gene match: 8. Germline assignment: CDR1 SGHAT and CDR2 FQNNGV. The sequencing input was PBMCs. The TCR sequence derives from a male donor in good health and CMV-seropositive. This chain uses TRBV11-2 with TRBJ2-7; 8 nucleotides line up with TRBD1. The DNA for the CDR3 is TGTGCCAGCAGCTCCACCGACAGGGGCATCGAGCAGTACTTC. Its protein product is CASSSTDRGIEQYF.